These 5 T cell receptor beta chains were sequenced from one sample in a study of cytomegalovirus exposure and HLA in healthy donors. Generated by immunoSEQ multiplex PCR, the TCRdb table keeps only in-frame clones and is missing some. Of about 200,000 clones listed, 87% are singletons. The source material was PBMCs. Receptors originate from a woman in her late teens or twenties in good health and CMV-seropositive.

V usage is TRBV4-2 and J usage is TRBJ2-7; D is possibly TRBD2 (6 bases). The CDR3 totals 18 residues. Germline V gives CDR1 LGHNA, CDR2 YNFKEQ. Between the trimmed V and J ends, which lost 3 bases and 6 bases, there was a span of 27 bases. This CDR3 reads CASSHFARQGGPVREQYF. In nucleotides, the CDR3 is TGTGCCAGCAGCCACTTCGCCCGGCAGGGAGGCCCTGTCCGCGAGCAGTACTTC.

This chain connects TRBV7-9 to TRBJ1-1; perhaps TRBD1 as D (5 bases). V gave up 5 bases and J gave up 0 bases, with 16 bases separating them. The CDR3 length is 16 residues. Germline CDR1 SEHNR, CDR2 FQNEAQ (reference sequence). The CDR3 is CASSPPGGGLNTEAFF. In DNA, the CDR3 is TGTGCCAGCAGCCCCCCGGGGGGGGGTCTGAACACTGAAGCTTTCTTT.

This clone has a single count. This sequence joins TRBV5-1 and TRBJ2-3, with D tentatively TRBD2 (6 bases). Deletions cut 0 bases from V and 2 bases from J, with 13 bases between. This CDR3 spans 16 amino acids. Germline loops: CDR1 SGHRS, CDR2 YFSETQ. The CDR3 nucleotides are TGCGCCAGCAGCTTGGCTAGCGTGCTTCCCACAGATACGCAGTATTTT. Protein: CASSLASVLPTDTQYF. The entire variable domain, with the rest obtained from reference TRBV5-1 and TRBJ2-3, is as follows: KAGVTQTPRYLIKTRGQQVTLSCSPISGHRSVSWYQQTPGQGLQFLFEYFSETQRNKGNFPGRFSGRQFSNSRSEMNVSTLELGDSALYLCASSLASVLPTDTQYFGPGTRLTVL.

The gene calls are TRBV2 and TRBJ1-1; D call uncertain. There are 11 residues in the CDR3. Germline CDR1 and CDR2: SNHLY and FYNNEI. V dropped 1 base and J dropped 8 bases, with 5 bases sitting between them. CDR3 sequence: CASSEVEEAFF. CDR3 coding DNA: TGTGCCAGCAGTGAAGTAGAAGAAGCTTTCTTT.

In its sample, this clone was seen once. The V call is TRBV11-2, the J call TRBJ1-1; possible D gene TRBD1, 6 bases. Germline V lookup: CDR1 SGHAT, CDR2 FQNNGV. The CDR3 is 16 amino acids. Trimming shortened V by 1 base and J by 0 bases, and 12 bases separated the two germline ends. The CDR3 sequence: CASSLGGYRVNTEAFF. CDR3 sequence (DNA): TGTGCCAGCAGCTTAGGGGGCTACAGGGTGAACACTGAAGCTTTCTTT.